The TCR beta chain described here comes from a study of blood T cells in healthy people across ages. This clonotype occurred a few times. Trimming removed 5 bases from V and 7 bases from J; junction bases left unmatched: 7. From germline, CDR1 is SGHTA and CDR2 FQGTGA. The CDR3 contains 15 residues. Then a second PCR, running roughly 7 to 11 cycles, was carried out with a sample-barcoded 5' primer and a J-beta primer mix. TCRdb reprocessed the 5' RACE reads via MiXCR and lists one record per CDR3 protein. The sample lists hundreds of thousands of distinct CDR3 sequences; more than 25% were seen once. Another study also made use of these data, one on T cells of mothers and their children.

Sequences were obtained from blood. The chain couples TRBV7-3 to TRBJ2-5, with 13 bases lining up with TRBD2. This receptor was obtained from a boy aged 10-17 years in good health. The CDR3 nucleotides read TGTGCCAGCAGCATTACTAGCGGGGGGGGCTGGACCCAGTACTTC. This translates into CASSITSGGGWTQYF.